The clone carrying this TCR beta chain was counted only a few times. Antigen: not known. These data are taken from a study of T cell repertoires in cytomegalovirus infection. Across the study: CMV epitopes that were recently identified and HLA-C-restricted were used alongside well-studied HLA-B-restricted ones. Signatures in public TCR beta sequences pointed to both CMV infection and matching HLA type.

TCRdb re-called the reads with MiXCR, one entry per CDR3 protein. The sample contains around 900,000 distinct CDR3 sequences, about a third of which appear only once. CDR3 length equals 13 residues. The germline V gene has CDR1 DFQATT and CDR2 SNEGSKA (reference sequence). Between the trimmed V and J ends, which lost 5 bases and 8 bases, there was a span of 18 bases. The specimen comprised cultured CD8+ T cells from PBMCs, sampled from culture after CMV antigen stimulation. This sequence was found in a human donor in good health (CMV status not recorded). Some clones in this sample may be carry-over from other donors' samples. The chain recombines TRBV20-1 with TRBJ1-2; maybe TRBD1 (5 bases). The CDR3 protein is CSAWDSGFGGYTF. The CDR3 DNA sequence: TGCAGTGCTTGGGACTCCGGGTTCGGAGGCTACACCTTC.